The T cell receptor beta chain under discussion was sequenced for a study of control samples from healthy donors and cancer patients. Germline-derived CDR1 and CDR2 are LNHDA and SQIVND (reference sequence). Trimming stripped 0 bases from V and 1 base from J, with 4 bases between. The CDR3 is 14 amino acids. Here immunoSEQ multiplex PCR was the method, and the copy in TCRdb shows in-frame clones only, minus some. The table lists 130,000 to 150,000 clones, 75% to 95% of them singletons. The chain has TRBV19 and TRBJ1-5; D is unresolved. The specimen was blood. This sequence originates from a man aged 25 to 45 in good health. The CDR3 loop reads CASSIDTSNQPQHF. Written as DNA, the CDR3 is TGTGCCAGTAGTATAGATACGAGCAATCAGCCCCAGCATTTT.